Reported below is one T cell receptor beta chain. This specimen comes from a study of blood T cell repertoires in COVID-19. Germline V lookup: CDR1 SGHRS, CDR2 YFSETQ. Unmatched junction bases numbered 10, after V lost 4 bases and J lost 9 bases. The CDR3 length is 16 residues. TCRdb keeps only in-frame clones here, not all; method: immunoSEQ multiplex PCR. Of roughly 120,000 clones listed, roughly 80% are singletons. The chain has TRBV5-1 and TRBJ2-1; 13 bases align to TRBD2. Sequences were obtained from peripheral blood. This clonotype was obtained from an older man with acute or convalescent COVID-19. The CDR3 region has the DNA TGCGCCAGCAGCAAAGGACTAGCGGGAGTGAGCACTGAGCAGTTCTTC. This sequence encodes CASSKGLAGVSTEQFF.